This T cell receptor (beta chain) was documented in a study of identifying expanded T cells in peripheral blood. TCRdb's copy holds only in-frame clones and misses some; the assay was immunoSEQ multiplex PCR. Found here are around 120,000 clones, 75% to 90% of them singletons; the top ten hold approximately 8%. As to this clone: The antigen is unknown.

During the collection period, no donor immune events like infections were recorded. The CDR3 runs 14 residues. V shed 0 bases, J shed 6 bases, and the junction held 2 bases outside the gene matches. CDR1 and CDR2 (germline): SGHRS, YFSETQ. Study-wide findings and caveats: Variance in clone template counts between two-week samples significantly increased with total template count across all healthy donors.

This TCR was recovered from a person aged 18 to 70 in good health. V usage is TRBV5-1 and J usage is TRBJ2-2; 7 bases map to TRBD2. Sequenced input: blood. The chain's CDR3 is CASSLGTSSGELFF. CDR3 DNA sequence: TGCGCCAGCAGCTTGGGGACTAGTTCCGGGGAGCTGTTTTTT. Full variable domain (outside the CDR3, taken from reference TRBV5-1 and TRBJ2-2): KAGVTQTPRYLIKTRGQQVTLSCSPISGHRSVSWYQQTPGQGLQFLFEYFSETQRNKGNFPGRFSGRQFSNSRSEMNVSTLELGDSALYLCASSLGTSSGELFFGEGSRLTVL.